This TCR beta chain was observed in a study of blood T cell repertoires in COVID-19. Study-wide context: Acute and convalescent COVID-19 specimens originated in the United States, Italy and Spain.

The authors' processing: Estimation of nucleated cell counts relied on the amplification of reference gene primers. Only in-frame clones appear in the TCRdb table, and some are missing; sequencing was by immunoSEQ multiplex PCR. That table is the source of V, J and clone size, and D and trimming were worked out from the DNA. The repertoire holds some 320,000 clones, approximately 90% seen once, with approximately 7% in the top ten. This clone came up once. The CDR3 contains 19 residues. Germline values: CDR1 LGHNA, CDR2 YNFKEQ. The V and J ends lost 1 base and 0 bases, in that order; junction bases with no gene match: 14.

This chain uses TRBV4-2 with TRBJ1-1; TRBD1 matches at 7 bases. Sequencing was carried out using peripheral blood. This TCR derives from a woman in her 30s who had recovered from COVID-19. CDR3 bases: TGTGCCAGCAGCCAAGTAGTCGGCTTGGACAGGCGTATGAACACTGAAGCTTTCTTT. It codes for CASSQVVGLDRRMNTEAFF.